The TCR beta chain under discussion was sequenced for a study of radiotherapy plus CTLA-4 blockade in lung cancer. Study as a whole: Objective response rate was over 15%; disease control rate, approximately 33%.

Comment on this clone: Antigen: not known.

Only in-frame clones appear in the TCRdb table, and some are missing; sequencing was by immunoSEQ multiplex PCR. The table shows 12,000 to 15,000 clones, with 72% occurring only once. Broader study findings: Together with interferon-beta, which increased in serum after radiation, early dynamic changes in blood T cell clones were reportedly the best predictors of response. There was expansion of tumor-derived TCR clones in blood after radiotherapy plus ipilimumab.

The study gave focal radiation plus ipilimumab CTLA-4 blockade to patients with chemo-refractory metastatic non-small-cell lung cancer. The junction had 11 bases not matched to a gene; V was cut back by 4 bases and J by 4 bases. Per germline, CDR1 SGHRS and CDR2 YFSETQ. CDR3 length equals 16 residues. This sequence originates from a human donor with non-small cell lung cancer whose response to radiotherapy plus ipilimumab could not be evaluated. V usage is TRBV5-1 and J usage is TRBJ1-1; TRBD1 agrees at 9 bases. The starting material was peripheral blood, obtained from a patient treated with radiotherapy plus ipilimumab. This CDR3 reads CASSLNWGQGFTEAFF. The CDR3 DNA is TGCGCCAGCAGCCTTAATTGGGGACAGGGATTCACTGAAGCTTTCTTT.